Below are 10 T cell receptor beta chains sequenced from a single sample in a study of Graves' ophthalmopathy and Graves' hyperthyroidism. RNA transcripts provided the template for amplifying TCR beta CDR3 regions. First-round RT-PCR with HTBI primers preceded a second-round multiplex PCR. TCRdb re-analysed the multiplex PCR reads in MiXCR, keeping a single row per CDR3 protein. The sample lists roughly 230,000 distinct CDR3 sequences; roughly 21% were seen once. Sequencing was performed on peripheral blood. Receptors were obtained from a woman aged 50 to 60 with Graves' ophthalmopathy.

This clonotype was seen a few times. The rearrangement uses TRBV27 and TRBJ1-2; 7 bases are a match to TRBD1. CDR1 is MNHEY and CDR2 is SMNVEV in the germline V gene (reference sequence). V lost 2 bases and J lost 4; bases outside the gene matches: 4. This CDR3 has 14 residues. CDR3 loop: CASSLKGGSYGYTF. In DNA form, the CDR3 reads TGTGCCAGCAGTTTAAAAGGGGGCAGCTATGGCTACACCTTC.

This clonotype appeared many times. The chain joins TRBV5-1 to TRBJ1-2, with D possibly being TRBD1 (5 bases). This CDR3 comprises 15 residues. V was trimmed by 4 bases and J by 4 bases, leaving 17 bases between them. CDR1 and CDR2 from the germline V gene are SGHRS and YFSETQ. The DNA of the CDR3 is TGCGCCAGCAGCCTGGGCTCCGGGACGGCCTATGGCTACACCTTC. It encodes CASSLGSGTAYGYTF. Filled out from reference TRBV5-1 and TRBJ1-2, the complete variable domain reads KAGVTQTPRYLIKTRGQQVTLSCSPISGHRSVSWYQQTPGQGLQFLFEYFSETQRNKGNFPGRFSGRQFSNSRSEMNVSTLELGDSALYLCASSLGSGTAYGYTFGSGTRLTVV.

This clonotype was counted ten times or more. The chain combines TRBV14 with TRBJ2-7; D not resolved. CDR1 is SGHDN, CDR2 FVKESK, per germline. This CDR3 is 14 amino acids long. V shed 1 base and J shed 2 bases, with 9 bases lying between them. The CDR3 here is CASSQVGGTYEQYF. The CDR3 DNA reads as TGTGCCAGCAGCCAAGTCGGCGGAACCTACGAGCAGTACTTC.

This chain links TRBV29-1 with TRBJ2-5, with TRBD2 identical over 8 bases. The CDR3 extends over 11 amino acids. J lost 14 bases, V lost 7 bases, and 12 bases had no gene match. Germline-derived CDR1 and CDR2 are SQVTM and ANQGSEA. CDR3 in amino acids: CSGDSSGRVYF. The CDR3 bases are TGCAGCGGGGATTCTAGCGGGCGGGTTTACTTC.

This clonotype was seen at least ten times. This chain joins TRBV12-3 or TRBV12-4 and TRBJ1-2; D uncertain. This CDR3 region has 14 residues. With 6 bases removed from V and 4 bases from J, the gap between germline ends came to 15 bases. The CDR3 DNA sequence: TGTGCCAGCAGCCCCCTCGGTCGGGGCTATGGCTACACCTTC. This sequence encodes CASSPLGRGYGYTF.

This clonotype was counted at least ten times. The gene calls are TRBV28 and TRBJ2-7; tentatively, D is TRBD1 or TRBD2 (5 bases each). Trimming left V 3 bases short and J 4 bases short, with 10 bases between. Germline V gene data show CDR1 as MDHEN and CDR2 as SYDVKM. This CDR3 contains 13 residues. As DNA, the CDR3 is TGTGCCAGCAGTTTCCTGGGACCGTACGAGCAGTACTTC. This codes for CASSFLGPYEQYF.

The CDR3 DNA is TGTGCCAGCAGTTACCTTCGGACAGGTTATGGCTACACCTTC. It yields the protein CASSYLRTGYGYTF. The V and J genes are TRBV6-5 and TRBJ1-2; 7 positions agree with TRBD1. The length of the CDR3 is 14 residues. With 2 bases clipped from V and 5 bases from J, the junction kept 5 bases outside the gene matches. Germline V gene sequence: CDR1 MNHEY, CDR2 SVGAGI.

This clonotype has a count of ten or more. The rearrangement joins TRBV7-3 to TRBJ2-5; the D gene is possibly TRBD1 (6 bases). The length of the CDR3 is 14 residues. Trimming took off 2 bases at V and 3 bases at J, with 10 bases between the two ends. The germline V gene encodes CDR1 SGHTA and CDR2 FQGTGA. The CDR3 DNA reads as TGTGCCAGCAGCTTAGGACAGCGAGAAGAGACCCAGTACTTC. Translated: CASSLGQREETQYF.

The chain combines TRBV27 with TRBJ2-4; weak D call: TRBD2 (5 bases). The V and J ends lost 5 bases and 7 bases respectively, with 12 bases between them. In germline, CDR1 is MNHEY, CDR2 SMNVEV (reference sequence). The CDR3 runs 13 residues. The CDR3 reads CASSAPSWNIQYF. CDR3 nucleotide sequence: TGTGCCAGCAGTGCGCCTAGCTGGAACATTCAGTACTTC.

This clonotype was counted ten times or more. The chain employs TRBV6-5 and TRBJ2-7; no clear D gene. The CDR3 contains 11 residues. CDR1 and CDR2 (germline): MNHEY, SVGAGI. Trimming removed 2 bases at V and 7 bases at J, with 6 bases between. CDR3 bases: TGTGCCAGCAGTTACCTGGAAGAGCAGTACTTC. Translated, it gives CASSYLEEQYF.